The 25 T cell receptor beta chains presented below share a single source sample, sequenced in a study of T cell responses to AZD1222 COVID-19 vaccine. This table comes from immunoSEQ multiplex PCR, and its TCRdb copy is limited to in-frame clones, with some not included. This repertoire includes under 150,000 clones. The sample taken for sequencing was peripheral blood. The receptors stem from an adult in good health.

The CDR3 loop is CASSPRTGENTEAFF. DNA of the CDR3: TGTGCCAGCAGCCCCCGGACAGGTGAGAACACTGAAGCTTTCTTT. The rearrangement joins TRBV9 to TRBJ1-1, with 7 bases aligning to TRBD1. CDR3 length equals 15 residues. Germline V lookup: CDR1 SGDLS, CDR2 YYNGEE. The ends lost 4 bases at V and 1 base at J; junction bases unmatched: 7.

The chain recombines TRBV6-1 with TRBJ1-5; a weak D match, TRBD1 (5 bases). CDR3 size: 14 residues. Germline V CDR1 and CDR2: MNHNS, SASEGT. V was cut by 1 base and J by 1 base, with 5 bases left in between. CDR3 loop: CASSEGGSNQPQHF. DNA for the CDR3: TGTGCCAGCAGTGAAGGGGGGAGCAATCAGCCCCAGCATTTT.

The chain carries TRBV28 and TRBJ1-2; D perhaps matches TRBD1 (5 bases). Deletions cut 6 bases from V and 2 bases from J, with 7 bases between. The CDR3 extends over 12 amino acids. Germline lookup yields CDR1 MDHEN and CDR2 SYDVKM. CDR3 amino acids: CASRSGNYGYTF. The DNA of the CDR3 is TGTGCCAGCAGGTCAGGGAACTATGGCTACACCTTC.

This chain joins TRBV7-2 and TRBJ2-3; D is uncertain. Per germline, CDR1 SGHTA and CDR2 FQGNSA. The CDR3 extends over 14 amino acids. The V gene lost 0 bases and the J gene lost 4 bases, with 8 bases spanning the gap. This CDR3 is CASSLAGRADTQYF. The CDR3 DNA is TGTGCCAGCAGCTTAGCAGGGCGAGCAGATACGCAGTATTTT.

CDR3 bases: TGTGCCAGCAGCGCGGCCGGGACAGTCCGCCACGAGCAGTACTTC. As protein: CASSAAGTVRHEQYF. V is TRBV7-9 and J is TRBJ2-7; 7 bases line up with TRBD1. V shed 5 bases and J 5 bases; nucleotides not matched to a gene: 12. Germline V gives CDR1 SEHNR, CDR2 FQNEAQ (reference sequence). This CDR3 is built from 15 residues.

The chain links TRBV19 to TRBJ2-5; TRBD1 matches 7 bases. The V and J ends lost 4 bases and 1 base, in that order; junction bases with no gene match: 0. Germline V gene lookup returns CDR1 LNHDA and CDR2 SQIVND (reference sequence). This CDR3 region has 13 residues. CDR3 DNA sequence: TGTGCCAGTAGTACAGGGGGCCAAGAGACCCAGTACTTC. As protein: CASSTGGQETQYF.

The chain has TRBV7-2 and TRBJ2-2; D is unclear. The V gene's germline CDR1 is SGHTA and CDR2 FQGNSA. The CDR3 has 14 residues. V lost 1 base to trimming and J lost 0 bases, with 3 bases between them. The CDR3 loop reads CASSLVPNTGELFF. The CDR3 nucleotides read TGTGCCAGCAGCTTAGTCCCGAACACCGGGGAGCTGTTTTTT.

This chain joins TRBV30 and TRBJ1-3; D may be TRBD1 (5 bases). Germline CDR1 and CDR2: GTSNPN and SVGIG (reference sequence). This CDR3 region has 16 residues. V lost 4 bases and J 0 bases, leaving 16 bases between the germline ends. CDR3 bases: TGTGCCTGGACCCCTACCTCGGGGCTCTCTGGAAACACCATATATTTT. This sequence encodes CAWTPTSGLSGNTIYF. The entire variable domain, with the rest obtained from reference TRBV30 and TRBJ1-3, is as follows: SQTIHQWPATLVQPVGSPLSLECTVEGTSNPNLYWYRQAAGRGLQLLFYSVGIGQISSEVPQNLSASRPQDRQFILSSKKLLLSDSGFYLCAWTPTSGLSGNTIYFGEGSWLTVV.

A remark on this clone: The sample carries other DNA sequences with the same CDR3. This chain uses TRBV2 with TRBJ1-1, with D tentatively TRBD1 (6 bases). Trimming removed 6 bases at V and 5 bases at J, with 7 bases between. The CDR3 contains 11 residues. Germline V gene sequence: CDR1 SNHLY, CDR2 FYNNEI. Written as DNA, the CDR3 is TGTGCCAGCAGACAGGGTACTGAAGCTTTCTTT. As protein: CASRQGTEAFF.

The chain uses TRBV7-2 and TRBJ1-2; D might be TRBD1 (5 bases). Trimming took off 3 bases at V and 1 base at J, with 9 bases between the two ends. CDR1 is SGHTA and CDR2 is FQGNSA in the germline V gene. The CDR3 runs 14 residues. The CDR3 sequence is CASSFSRDNYGYTF. CDR3 bases: TGTGCCAGCAGCTTTTCCAGGGATAACTATGGCTACACCTTC.

The chain couples TRBV19 to TRBJ1-5, with D perhaps TRBD1 (5 bases). Trimming took 3 bases from V and 0 from J, leaving 6 bases between them. This CDR3 spans 14 amino acids. CDR1 is LNHDA and CDR2 is SQIVND in the germline V gene (reference sequence). CDR3 DNA sequence: TGTGCCAGTAGTATGACAGATAGCAATCAGCCCCAGCATTTT. Protein sequence: CASSMTDSNQPQHF.

The chain links TRBV28 to TRBJ2-1, with D perhaps being TRBD1 or TRBD2 (5 bases each). Trimming left V 3 bases short and J 8 bases short, with 5 bases between. The CDR3 extends over 11 amino acids. Germline CDR1 and CDR2: MDHEN and SYDVKM. The DNA for the CDR3 is TGTGCCAGCAGTTTGGGGGATGAGCAGTTCTTC. Its translation: CASSLGDEQFF. Full variable domain (missing parts from reference TRBV28 and TRBJ2-1): DVKVTQSSRYLVKRTGEKVFLECVQDMDHENMFWYRQDPGLGLRLIYFSYDVKMKEKGDIPEGYSVSREKKERFSLILESASTNQTSMYLCASSLGDEQFFGPGTRLTVL.

J is TRBJ2-1 and V is TRBV14; maybe TRBD2 (6 bases). The CDR3 runs to 13 residues. V lost 4 bases and J 3 bases, leaving 7 bases between the germline ends. CDR1 SGHDN and CDR2 FVKESK come from the germline V gene. In nucleotides, the CDR3 is TGTGCCAGCAGCCCGGGACTCTACAATGAGCAGTTCTTC. It yields the protein CASSPGLYNEQFF.

The V call is TRBV5-1, the J call TRBJ2-1, with 11 bases lining up with TRBD2. The CDR3 consists of 15 residues. V lost 4 bases, J lost 3 bases, and 3 bases stayed unmatched. Germline V lookup: CDR1 SGHRS, CDR2 YFSETQ. Here the CDR3 reads CASSPTSGDYNEQFF. The CDR3, as DNA: TGCGCCAGCAGCCCGACTAGCGGGGACTACAATGAGCAGTTCTTC.

The V gene is TRBV5-4, the J gene TRBJ2-4; TRBD1 is a possible D gene (6 bases). CDR3 size: 14 residues. Per germline, CDR1 SGHNT and CDR2 YYREEE (reference sequence). Trimming took off 4 bases at V and 1 base at J, with 9 bases between the two ends. The CDR3, as DNA: TGTGCCAGCAGCCCAAGGGGGGCCAAAAACATTCAGTACTTC. Translated, it gives CASSPRGAKNIQYF.

In DNA, the CDR3 is TGCGCCAGCAGCTTGGCAGGGTCGAACACTGAAGCTTTCTTT. Residues: CASSLAGSNTEAFF. The chain combines TRBV5-1 with TRBJ1-1; D may be TRBD1 (5 bases). CDR1 is SGHRS, CDR2 YFSETQ, per germline. Trimming took off 0 bases at V and 1 base at J, with 7 bases between the two ends. CDR3 length equals 14 residues.

V gene TRBV30 combines with J gene TRBJ1-5; D unresolved. Germline V gives CDR1 GTSNPN, CDR2 SVGIG (reference sequence). CDR3 length equals 13 residues. The V gene lost 1 base and the J gene lost 0 bases, with 4 bases spanning the gap. CDR3 nucleotide sequence: TGTGCCTGGAGTGACATTAGCAATCAGCCCCAGCATTTT. Protein product: CAWSDISNQPQHF.

The V and J genes are TRBV4-1 and TRBJ2-3, with 8 nucleotides matching TRBD2. The CDR3 runs 15 residues. Germline V gene lookup returns CDR1 MGHRA and CDR2 YSYEKL. The J segment lost 2 bases and the V segment lost 3 bases, leaving 4 bases of the junction unmatched. The DNA of the CDR3 is TGCGCCAGCAGCCATGATAGCGGGGTCACAGATACGCAGTATTTT. Translation: CASSHDSGVTDTQYF.

Here the CDR3 DNA reads TGTGCCAGCTCACCACAGACCTGGGATACGCAGTATTTT. It specifies CASSPQTWDTQYF. The chain has TRBV18 and TRBJ2-3; the D is unclear. The ends were cut back, 1 base at V and 6 bases at J, with 8 bases in the middle. The CDR3 loop spans 13 amino acids. Germline loops: CDR1 KGHSH, CDR2 LQKENI.

The chain couples TRBV19 to TRBJ1-1, with 8 bases that match TRBD1. The CDR3 loop spans 13 amino acids. Germline-derived CDR1 and CDR2 are LNHDA and SQIVND (reference sequence). The J segment lost 10 bases and the V segment lost 5 bases, leaving 9 bases of the junction unmatched. The CDR3 sequence is CASSQDREGRAFF. The DNA of the CDR3 is TGTGCCAGTAGTCAGGACAGGGAGGGGAGAGCTTTCTTT.

The CDR3 here is CSVEGIPSGNTIYF. The CDR3 DNA is TGCAGCGTTGAAGGGATCCCCTCTGGAAACACCATATATTTT. J is TRBJ1-3 and V is TRBV29-1; D is unresolved. V lost 1 base and J lost 0, with 7 bases in between. The length of the CDR3 is 14 residues. Germline V gene lookup returns CDR1 SQVTM and CDR2 ANQGSEA. The full variable domain, its missing parts supplied by reference TRBV29-1 and TRBJ1-3, is SAVISQKPSRDICQRGTSLTIQCQVDSQVTMMFWYRQQPGQSLTLIATANQGSEATYESGFVIDKFPISRPNLTFSTLTVSNMSPEDSSIYLCSVEGIPSGNTIYFGEGSWLTVV.

V and J are TRBV6-2 or TRBV6-3 and TRBJ2-2; D is perhaps TRBD1 or TRBD2 (5 bases each). Germline-derived CDR1 and CDR2 are MNHEY and SVGEGT. V was pared by 5 bases and J by 0 bases, with 10 bases between. The CDR3 is 15 amino acids. CDR3 bases: TGTGCCAGCAGTCCAGGGACGGCGAACACCGGGGAGCTGTTTTTT. Encoded protein: CASSPGTANTGELFF.

The rearrangement links TRBV7-9 to TRBJ2-7, with a weak D call TRBD2 (6 bases). Looked up from germline, CDR1 is SEHNR and CDR2 is FQNEAQ (reference sequence). The V end lost 3 bases, the J end lost 6 bases, and 18 bases lay between the germline ends. CDR3 length equals 15 residues. This CDR3 reads CASSLEGRTFGEQYF. CDR3 in DNA: TGTGCCAGCAGCTTGGAGGGAAGGACCTTCGGCGAGCAGTACTTC. The variable domain in full, with the rest retrieved from reference TRBV7-9 and TRBJ2-7, is DTGVSQNPRHKITKRGQNVTFRCDPISEHNRLYWYRQTLGQGPEFLTYFQNEAQLEKSRLLSDRFSAERPKGSFSTLEIQRTEQGDSAMYLCASSLEGRTFGEQYFGPGTRLTVT.

This chain joins TRBV10-3 and TRBJ2-7, with D possibly matching TRBD2 (6 bases). The germline CDR1 and CDR2 sequences are ENHRY and SYGVKD. V was shortened by 3 bases and J by 0 bases, with 12 bases between the two germline ends. This CDR3 region has 15 residues. CDR3 bases: TGTGCCATCAGTGACCCGGGGGTGGTCTCCTACGAGCAGTACTTC. Encoded protein: CAISDPGVVSYEQYF.

The chain recombines TRBV3-1 (or the pseudogene TRBV3-2) with TRBJ1-2; no clear D. The CDR3 loop spans 13 amino acids. V shed 0 bases and J shed 6 bases, with 8 bases lying between them. Germline loops: CDR1 LGHDT, CDR2 YNNKEL (reference sequence). The DNA of the CDR3 is TGTGCCAGCAGCCAAGACCGCCGGGATGGCTACACCTTC. Translating gives CASSQDRRDGYTF.